This is a list of T cell receptor beta chains from one sample in a study of control samples from healthy donors and cancer patients. Sequenced by immunoSEQ multiplex PCR; TCRdb stores in-frame clones only, minus some. The sample lists roughly 88,000 clones; about nine tenths were seen once. Sequenced material: blood. The receptors derive from a man in his forties or fifties in good health. CDR3s include the opening cysteine and the closing phenylalanine or tryptophan. The order of the fields is J gene, V gene, clone size, D gene, CDR3 DNA, CDR3 protein. The D gene is left open where the match is weak. Where a row states a size, it is once, few, many or the class of an expanded clone; other rows omit it.

TRBJ1-2 TRBV5-1 . . TGCGCCAGCAGCTTTAAGGGAAGGGGAGAGAGCTACACCTTC CASSFKGRGESYTF
TRBJ1-5 TRBV5-1 . . TGCGCCAGCAGCTTGGAGGGCTATCAGCCCCAGCATTTT CASSLEGYQPQHF
TRBJ1-6 TRBV3-1/TRBV3-2 . . TGTGCCAGCAGCCAAGGGCGCGATTCACCCCTCCACTTT CASSQGRDSPLHF
TRBJ2-4 TRBV7-2 . TRBD1 TGTGCCAGCAGCCTCTGGGACAGGGGGCGCGAAAACATTCAGTACTTC CASSLWDRGRENIQYF
TRBJ2-7 TRBV7-2 . TRBD1 TGTGCCAGCAGCTTATACGTGACAGGGTCCGACGAGCAGTACTTC CASSLYVTGSDEQYF
TRBJ1-5 TRBV7-2 . . TGTGCCAGCAGCTTAGAACAGGGCCCCTTCCAGCCCCAGCATTTT CASSLEQGPFQPQHF
TRBJ2-5 TRBV5-6 . . TGTGCCAGCAGCTTGAGGTCGGAGACCCAGTACTTC CASSLRSETQYF
TRBJ1-2 TRBV19 . . TGTGCCAGTAGTTGGGAAGGGAGTGGCTACACCTTC CASSWEGSGYTF
TRBJ2-3 TRBV14 . TRBD1 TGTGCCAGCAGCCACGCTGACAGGGGACCCACTAATACGCAGTATTTT CASSHADRGPTNTQYF
TRBJ1-1 TRBV18 . . TGTGCCAGCTCTCCTGACACTGAAGCTTTCTTT CASSPDTEAFF
TRBJ2-4 TRBV20-1 once . TGCAGTGCTAGTCCCGATATCGGCAAAAACATTCAGTACTTC CSASPDIGKNIQYF
TRBJ2-1 TRBV5-1 . TRBD1 TGCGCCAGCAGCGGACAGGGAGGTGAGCAGTTCTTC CASSGQGGEQFF
TRBJ2-7 TRBV10-3 . TRBD2 TGTGCCATGGGGCGGGGGAGCTCCTACGAGCAGTACTTC CAMGRGSSYEQYF
TRBJ1-4 TRBV2 . . TGTGCCAGCAAGACCTCAACTAATGAAAAACTGTTTTTT CASKTSTNEKLFF
TRBJ2-2 TRBV6-5 . . TGTGCCAGCAGTTACAAGCCGAACACCGGGGAGCTGTTTTTT CASSYKPNTGELFF
TRBJ1-2 TRBV2 . . TGTGCCAGGAAGGGGGTAGGCGGCTACACCTTC CARKGVGGYTF
TRBJ1-1 TRBV7-2 . TRBD1 TGTGCCAGCAGCTTAACAGGGGGTTCTAGGAACACTGAAGCTTTCTTT CASSLTGGSRNTEAFF
TRBJ1-1 TRBV7-8 . . TGTGCCAGCAGCATTGTCACTGAAGCTTTCTTT CASSIVTEAFF
TRBJ2-2 TRBV19 . . TGTGCCAGTGCCGCAGGACGTTCGAACACCGGGGAGCTGTTTTTT CASAAGRSNTGELFF
TRBJ1-4 TRBV11-2 . . TGTGCCAGCAGCTTCACCACAGGGTCTTCGGGTGAAAAACTGTTTTTT CASSFTTGSSGEKLFF
TRBJ2-7 TRBV29-1 . . TGCAGCGTTGAACACAGGGAATATGGCGAGCAGTACTTC CSVEHREYGEQYF
TRBJ1-2 TRBV20-1 . . TGCAGTGCTAGTCGACCACAGGACTACTATGGCTACACCTTC CSASRPQDYYGYTF
TRBJ2-3 TRBV27 . . TGTGCCAGCTCAAACACGGGGACAGATACGCAGTATTTT CASSNTGTDTQYF
TRBJ1-1 TRBV7-9 once . TGTGCCAGCAGCTTAAACCTAGGAGGGACTGAAGCTTTCTTT CASSLNLGGTEAFF
TRBJ1-5 TRBV6-2/TRBV6-3 . . TGTGCCAGCAGTTACCTCTCAGGAATTCAGCATTTT CASSYLSGIQHF
TRBJ2-5 TRBV12-3/TRBV12-4 . . TGTGCCAGCAGTAGCGGGTTGAGGGAGACCCAGTACTTC CASSSGLRETQYF